This T cell receptor beta chain originates from a study of blood T cell repertoires in COVID-19. Looking at the study overall: Samples taken during acute and convalescent COVID-19 were collected in the United States, Italy and Spain. Sources were T cells, B-cell-depleted T cells, or PBMCs; the material itself was cDNA or gDNA.

The CDR3 is 18 amino acids. This clone appeared a few times. Study processing details: Estimation of nucleated cell counts relied on the amplification of reference gene primers. Assay: immunoSEQ multiplex PCR; the TCRdb copy retains only in-frame clones and omits some. V and J calls plus clone size are reproduced from that table; the DNA served to infer D and trimming. The sample gives about 59,000 clones, roughly 90% of which show up once; 4.5% to 6% is in the top ten. The sequence was obtained from a man older than 75 in a cohort sampled during active COVID-19. The specimen was peripheral blood. The chain combines TRBV21-1 with TRBJ1-6; the table's TRBD1 call for D was not verified on the DNA. TRBV21-1 is termed a pseudogene. The CDR3, as DNA: TGTGCCAGCAGCAAAGCCTGGACAGGGGCCGTATGTAATTCACCCCTCCACTTT. Translated: CASSKAWTGAVCNSPLHF.